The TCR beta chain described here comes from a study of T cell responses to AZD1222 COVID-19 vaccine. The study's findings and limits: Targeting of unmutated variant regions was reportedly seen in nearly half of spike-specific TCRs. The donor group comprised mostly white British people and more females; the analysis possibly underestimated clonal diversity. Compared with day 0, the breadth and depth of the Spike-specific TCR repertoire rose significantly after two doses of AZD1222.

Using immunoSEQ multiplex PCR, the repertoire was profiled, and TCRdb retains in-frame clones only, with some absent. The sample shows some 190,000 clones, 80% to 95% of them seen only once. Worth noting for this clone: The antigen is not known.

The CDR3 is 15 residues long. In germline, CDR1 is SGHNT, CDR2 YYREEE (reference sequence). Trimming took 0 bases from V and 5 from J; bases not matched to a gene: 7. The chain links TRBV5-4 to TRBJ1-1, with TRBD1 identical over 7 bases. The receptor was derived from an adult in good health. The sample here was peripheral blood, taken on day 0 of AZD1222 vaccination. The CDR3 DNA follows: TGTGCCAGCAGCTTGGCCGGTCAGGGGGGGACTGAAGCTTTCTTT. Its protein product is CASSLAGQGGTEAFF. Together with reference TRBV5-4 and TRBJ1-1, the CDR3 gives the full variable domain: ETGVTQSPTHLIKTRGQQVTLRCSSQSGHNTVSWYQQALGQGPQFIFQYYREEENGRGNFPPRFSGLQFPNYSSELNVNALELDDSALYLCASSLAGQGGTEAFFGQGTRLTVV.